This T cell receptor beta chain was captured by sequencing in a study of regulatory T cells in long-lasting Graves disease (dated by TCRdb to about 2021). Regarding the research as a whole: In the newly diagnosed Graves' disease group, patients had been taking antithyroid drugs for less than 3 months. Peripheral blood TCR sequencing and RNA sequencing compared persistent Graves' disease patients with newly diagnosed Graves' disease patients. The study took place in China and was registered as a clinical trial. A total of 35 or so samples were covered by TCR sequencing, comprising about 13 persistent and around 20 newly diagnosed Graves' disease patients.

Taken with the paper, the label for time point translates to: newly diagnosed GD, antithyroid drugs for less than 3 months. RNA was extracted from PBMCs in TRIzol for both TCR sequencing and RNA sequencing. Graves' disease was diagnosed according to American Thyroid Association guidelines. Patients were recruited from an endocrinology department in Xi'an, China. Each patient gave approximately 9 milliliters of peripheral blood, collected in an EDTA anticoagulant tube. Ficoll Paque Plus density gradient separation was used to isolate PBMCs, and no additional T cell sorting was done. An Agilent 2100 Bioanalyzer and agarose gel were used to check RNA quality, while a NanoDrop 2000 measured RNA concentration. Via the germline V gene, CDR1 is MNHEY and CDR2 SVGEGT. Its CDR3 holds 12 amino acids, cysteine through phenylalanine. Only the CDR3 DNA stays, 36 bases, in frame from base 1. The research as a whole found: Patients with persistent disease shared more public clonotypes (under 3,000) than newly diagnosed patients did (about 1,000). The study examined only peripheral blood because the primary lesion, thyroid tissue, could not be accessed. TRBV28, TRBJ1-2 and TRBJ2-5 were preferentially used in persistent disease, while TRBV20-1 and TRBJ2-1 were favored in newly diagnosed disease. The authors acknowledged the small sample size as a limitation that may reduce accuracy. Sequencing and analysis were restricted to the TCR beta chain. Lower TCR Shannon entropy and fewer highly expanded clones were observed in persistent Graves' disease patients than in newly diagnosed patients, which suggested clonal expansion.

Only a few counts were recorded for this clonotype. No antigen is known for it. A read error may account for a junction end that differs from germline. The method was multiplex PCR. The sequencer listed for this sample is Illumina HiSeq 4000. CDR3 regions were amplified by Arm-PCR with iRepertoire HTBI primers to construct TCR beta libraries. Before sequencing, the PCR products went through gel purification. Turning to the authors' computational methods: Gene usage analysis of CDR3 amino acid clonotypes used the approximately 56 TRBV and 14 to 15 TRBJ segments found across samples. COPE and FqMerger were used to merge the filtered high-quality paired reads into contigs. Contigs were aligned with BLAST to IMGT TRBV, TRBD and TRBJ reference genes, and CDR3 was defined per IMGT. Clonotypes above 0.1% frequency were classified as highly expanded clones. Repertoire diversity was measured by Shannon entropy, and V-J evenness by the Gini coefficient. Clonotypes shared by more than one individual were considered public. Starting from the raw public reads, TCRdb applied fastp trimming at Q25, assembled clones with MiXCR and retained in-frame beta chains. For every CDR3 protein sequence, its rows merge into one entry that carries the most common genes and DNA. These V and J calls are TCRdb output, not the study's own analysis. This sample is represented by 580,000 or so distinct CDR3 sequences; 16% of them were singletons. The top ten hold more than 10% of the sample.

These same data were also listed under a study on T cells in Graves' hyperthyroidism and ophthalmopathy. The second study's paper adds: Stable Graves' hyperthyroidism was defined as no progression to ophthalmopathy during 18 months of follow-up. The hyperthyroidism patients were between 18 and 65 years old and newly diagnosed, with a disease duration of less than 2 months. Any patient with an uncontrolled infection, another autoimmune disease, pregnancy or lactation was excluded. Diagnoses relied on clinical symptoms, serum thyroxine and TRAb, thyroid ultrasound and orbital computed tomography. For the first round of RT-PCR on the TCR CDR3, the HTBI primer set was used together with the Qiagen OneStep RT-PCR kit. Most expanded thyroid clonotypes (frequency above 0.001) were also found in blood, which suggests that blood repertoires may mirror thyroid immune responses. A 13 V-J signature model separated ophthalmopathy from stable hyperthyroidism, with roughly 88% sensitivity and 81.08% specificity in cross-validation and 80%/75% in testing. In validation, progression to ophthalmopathy was predicted by the model with 55% to 71% sensitivity and 72% to 85% specificity, a median of roughly six months before onset. A discovery cohort of roughly 96 patients, roughly 43 with Graves' ophthalmopathy and about 60 with stable Graves' hyperthyroidism, was used to find distinguishing TCR V-J signatures. Prospective prediction of ophthalmopathy was tested in an independent validation cohort of 18 to 20 hyperthyroidism patients and some 17 patients who later progressed to ophthalmopathy. The roughly 100 discovery patients were divided at random into training and test sets in a 7:3 ratio. The study also compared thyroid tissue and blood T-cell repertoires from 6 or 7 Graves' hyperthyroidism patients. After sampling, hyperthyroidism patients received methimazole starting at 30 mg daily, and ophthalmopathy patients received high-dose intravenous methylprednisolone. Libraries were constructed in a second round of multiplex PCR, after which size selection and purification were carried out. Sequencing of the libraries was done on an Illumina HiSeq2000 using paired-end 100 bp reads. SOAPnuke was used to process the raw data, with reads discarded if the reads contained adapters or uncalled bases, had a mean Phred below 15, or lacked an exact constant-primer or identifier match. High-quality paired reads were merged with COPE v1.2.5, and unique nucleotide sequences were defined as clonotypes. Clonotypes were aligned to IMGT TRBV, TRBD and TRBJ reference segments using MiTCR v1.1. The analysis included only V-J combinations with a frequency above 0.0001, which together covered roughly 99% of the repertoires. The TCS score was defined as the ratio of F50 (clonal expansion) to E x V (chaos), calculated using BLOSUM62-based TCRdist between CDR3 peptides within each V-J. Welch's t-statistics and random forest reduced approximately 520 V-J features to under 15, which were used in a naive Bayes classifier (R e1071). No statistical method was used to set the sample size in advance, and investigators knew the group allocation. The paper reports TCR Vbeta CDR3 sequencing of 130 to 150 peripheral blood samples: under 45 ophthalmopathy, some 80 hyperthyroidism and some 17 progressor patients.

The clonotype comes from a man between 18 and 29 years old with Graves disease. Donor details come from another sample of the same person, matched by shared clones. The starting material was peripheral blood mononuclear cells (PBMCs), obtained at new diagnosis, from a patient treated with antithyroid drugs. Recombination connected TRBV6-2 or TRBV6-3 to TRBJ1-1; TRBD1 lines up with 7 middle nucleotides. The DNA sequence is TGTGCCAGCAGTGACTCAGGGGGAAGAGCTTTCTTT. The resulting protein is CASSDSGGRAFF.